Listed here are 24 T cell receptor beta chains from one sample, sequenced in a study of shared clonotypes between healthy human individuals (dated by TCRdb to 2018 to 2020). CD8 naive samples were obtained by positive selection for CCR7 among CD45RO-negative cells, yielding a CD45RA+CCR7+ population from which TemRA cells were excluded. Libraries were made using the immunoSEQ multiplex PCR assay. Held by TCRdb, this immuneACCESS table contains in-frame sequences only and omits some clones. Under half of the omission traces to an unresolved V gene where checked; the cause of the rest is unknown. The sample table records about 2 million clones; around 96% of these occur just once. 0.9% to 1.3% of the sample is taken by the ten largest. The sample consisted of naive CD8+ T cells sorted from blood. The cell subset or site tag for this specimen amounts to: CD45RA+CCR7+. These receptors were obtained from a man aged 18 to 30 in good health.

The rearrangement joins TRBV4-1 to TRBJ2-7, with 8 nucleotides matching TRBD1. With 1 base clipped from V and 2 bases from J, the junction kept 4 bases outside the gene matches. Germline-derived CDR1 and CDR2 are MGHRA and YSYEKL. The CDR3 has 15 amino acids. CDR3 amino acids: CASSQADRAAYEQYF. DNA for the CDR3: TGCGCCAGCAGCCAAGCGGACAGGGCGGCCTACGAGCAGTACTTC.

V gene TRBV7-6 combines with J gene TRBJ2-5; tentative D call: TRBD2 (6 bases). The CDR3 spans 13 residues. CDR1 SGHVS and CDR2 FNYEAQ come from the germline V gene. The V end was cut by 4 bases, the J end by 5 bases, with 11 bases between. This chain's CDR3 is CASSWGTWETQYF. The DNA of the CDR3 is TGTGCCAGCAGCTGGGGGACTTGGGAGACCCAGTACTTC.

V and J are TRBV10-2 and TRBJ2-1; 11 bases are shared with TRBD2. This CDR3 comprises 16 residues. The germline gives CDR1 WSHSY, CDR2 SAAADI. With 3 bases clipped from V and 6 bases from J, the junction kept 7 bases outside the gene matches. The CDR3 is CASSEGSGGAINEQFF. The CDR3 nucleotides are TGCGCCAGCAGTGAAGGTAGCGGGGGGGCCATCAATGAGCAGTTCTTC.

V gene TRBV6-5 combines with J gene TRBJ2-7; either TRBD1 or TRBD2 may fit D (5 bases each). The CDR3 totals 15 residues. The germline V gene encodes CDR1 MNHEY and CDR2 SVGAGI. V lost 4 bases and J lost 4, with 17 bases in between. CDR3 region: CASSFGSGLAYEQYF. CDR3 DNA: TGTGCCAGCAGTTTTGGTTCGGGGCTTGCATACGAGCAGTACTTC.

This clone was counted once. V and J are TRBV27 and TRBJ1-1; D remains ambiguous. This CDR3 spans 13 amino acids. V gave up 7 bases and J gave up 0 bases, with 9 bases separating them. CDR1 and CDR2 (germline): MNHEY, SMNVEV (reference sequence). CDR3 DNA sequence: TGTGCCAGCACTTCGGCTATGAACACTGAAGCTTTCTTT. Translating it yields CASTSAMNTEAFF.

The chain recombines TRBV7-6 with TRBJ2-7; 7 bases agree with TRBD1. Germline values: CDR1 SGHVS, CDR2 FNYEAQ. J lost 7 bases, V lost 0 bases, and 9 bases had no gene match. The CDR3 runs 15 residues. CDR3 sequence: CASSLALGTVPEQYF. The CDR3 DNA reads TGTGCCAGCAGCTTAGCGCTGGGGACAGTCCCTGAGCAGTACTTC.

V is TRBV11-2 and J is TRBJ1-1; maybe TRBD1 (6 bases). V was trimmed by 5 bases and J by 12 bases, leaving 19 bases between them. CDR3 length equals 13 residues. Germline CDR1 and CDR2: SGHAT and FQNNGV. This CDR3 is CASSKSWTEKTFF. The DNA for the CDR3 is TGTGCCAGCAGCAAATCCTGGACAGAAAAAACTTTCTTT.

The chain carries TRBV13 and TRBJ2-3; tentatively, D is TRBD1 (7 bases). Germline loops: CDR1 PRHDT, CDR2 FYEKMQ (reference sequence). The CDR3 covers 16 residues. V was cut by 4 bases and J by 2 bases, with 16 bases left in between. DNA of the CDR3: TGTGCCAGCAGCTCCCGCGGGGACAGAGCCACAGATACGCAGTATTTT. Protein: CASSSRGDRATDTQYF.

The CDR3 bases are TGCGCCAGCAGCTCGGGCAGGGAATACGAGCAGTACTTC. This codes for CASSSGREYEQYF. This chain joins TRBV5-1 and TRBJ2-7; TRBD1 might be the D (5 bases). The CDR3 length is 13 residues. With 3 bases removed from V and 4 bases from J, the gap between germline ends came to 11 bases. Germline V gene lookup returns CDR1 SGHRS and CDR2 YFSETQ.

This rearrangement joins TRBV27 to TRBJ1-6, with a tentative D call TRBD1 (6 bases). The CDR3 loop spans 14 amino acids. Germline V gene sequence: CDR1 MNHEY, CDR2 SMNVEV (reference sequence). Trimming removed 2 bases from V and 8 bases from J, with 10 bases in between. The CDR3 DNA follows: TGTGCCAGCAGTTTAACAGGGTCTCATTCACCCCTCCACTTT. The encoded protein is CASSLTGSHSPLHF.

J is TRBJ2-3 and V is TRBV10-2, with D perhaps matching TRBD2 (5 bases). This CDR3 comprises 13 residues. V dropped 6 bases and J dropped 4 bases, with 11 bases sitting between them. CDR1 is WSHSY, CDR2 SAAADI, per germline. The DNA of the CDR3 is TGCGCCAGCAGCCACGGAGGTGCAGATACGCAGTATTTT. This gives the protein CASSHGGADTQYF.

The chain is built from TRBV5-1 and TRBJ2-1; the match to TRBD2 covers 9 bases. This CDR3 comprises 18 residues. The V segment lost 0 bases and the J segment 4 bases; nucleotides outside the gene matches: 11. Germline V gene lookup returns CDR1 SGHRS and CDR2 YFSETQ. Written as DNA, the CDR3 is TGCGCCAGCAGCTTGGAGGTTGGGCTAGCGGGAATATACAATGAGCAGTTCTTC. Its translation is CASSLEVGLAGIYNEQFF.

The gene calls are TRBV11-1 and TRBJ2-7; 8 positions agree with TRBD1. The V gene's germline CDR1 is SGHAT and CDR2 FQDESV (reference sequence). This CDR3 contains 14 residues. V gave up 3 bases and J gave up 5 bases; unmatched junction bases: 6. The CDR3, as DNA: TGTGCCAGCAGCTTCGACAGGGGACTCCACGAGCAGTACTTC. Encoded protein: CASSFDRGLHEQYF.

Points on this clone: Other DNA variants within this sample encode the same CDR3. The chain employs TRBV27 and TRBJ2-5; a possible D gene is TRBD1 (6 bases). The CDR3 runs 13 residues. V lost 2 bases, J lost 5 bases, and 9 bases lay in between. The germline CDR1 and CDR2 sequences are MNHEY and SMNVEV (reference sequence). The CDR3 bases are TGTGCCAGCAGTTTAGAGGGGGAGGAGACCCAGTACTTC. Residues: CASSLEGEETQYF.

This clone has only one observation. V gene TRBV19 combines with J gene TRBJ1-4; 7 bases are shared with TRBD1. CDR1 LNHDA and CDR2 SQIVND come from the germline V gene (reference sequence). This CDR3 comprises 15 residues. The ends lost 2 bases at V and 8 bases at J; junction bases unmatched: 8. DNA of the CDR3: TGTGCCAGTAGTATAACGACAGGGATTGAAGAAAAACTGTTTTTT. It is translated as CASSITTGIEEKLFF.

J is TRBJ2-1 and V is TRBV7-9, with D maybe TRBD1 (6 bases). This CDR3 contains 15 residues. Trimming stripped 5 bases from V and 4 bases from J, with 15 bases between. The germline V gene encodes CDR1 SEHNR and CDR2 FQNEAQ (reference sequence). This chain's CDR3 is CASSPQDSTYNEQFF. The CDR3 DNA follows: TGTGCCAGCAGCCCCCAGGACAGCACTTACAATGAGCAGTTCTTC.

The chain couples TRBV6-5 to TRBJ2-7, with D possibly called TRBD1 or TRBD2 (5 bases each). This CDR3 comprises 14 residues. V was pared by 4 bases and J by 3 bases, with 13 bases between. Germline V gene sequence: CDR1 MNHEY, CDR2 SVGAGI. Written as DNA, the CDR3 is TGTGCCAGCAGTTCATTGACAGAGGGCTACGAGCAGTACTTC. Translation gives CASSSLTEGYEQYF.

The rearrangement links TRBV4-1 to TRBJ1-1, with D unclear. The CDR3 consists of 14 residues. Germline V gives CDR1 MGHRA, CDR2 YSYEKL. V lost 3 bases and J lost 4, with 12 bases in between. In DNA form, the CDR3 reads TGCGCCAGCAGCCACACTGGGTTGGTCACTGAAGCTTTCTTT. It yields the protein CASSHTGLVTEAFF.

This chain connects TRBV9 to TRBJ2-3; possible D gene TRBD1, 6 bases. The germline V gene has CDR1 SGDLS and CDR2 YYNGEE. The CDR3 is made up of 14 amino acids. Trimming cost V 1 base and J 2 bases, with 8 bases left between them. The CDR3 loop reads CASSVTGPTDTQYF. Written as DNA, the CDR3 is TGTGCCAGCAGCGTAACAGGGCCCACAGATACGCAGTATTTT.

Regarding this clone: The sample contains more than one DNA sequence encoding this CDR3. The chain recombines TRBV5-1 with TRBJ2-7; D is ambiguous. CDR1 and CDR2 (germline): SGHRS, YFSETQ. This CDR3 spans 13 amino acids. Trimming took 0 bases from V and 4 from J, leaving 8 bases between them. Here the CDR3 reads CASSLAPSYEQYF. CDR3 coding DNA: TGCGCCAGCAGCTTGGCCCCGTCTTACGAGCAGTACTTC. Looking up the rest from reference TRBV5-1 and TRBJ2-7 gives the full variable domain: KAGVTQTPRYLIKTRGQQVTLSCSPISGHRSVSWYQQTPGQGLQFLFEYFSETQRNKGNFPGRFSGRQFSNSRSEMNVSTLELGDSALYLCASSLAPSYEQYFGPGTRLTVT.

The gene calls are TRBV7-9 and TRBJ1-2; D not resolved. The V gene's germline CDR1 is SEHNR and CDR2 FQNEAQ (reference sequence). This CDR3 contains 14 residues. V lost 5 bases, J lost 2 bases, and 12 bases lay in between. This chain's CDR3 is CASSPGEGNYGYTF. CDR3 nucleotides: TGTGCCAGCAGCCCGGGAGAGGGCAACTATGGCTACACCTTC.

The chain uses TRBV7-2 and TRBJ2-7; the match to TRBD2 covers 8 bases. CDR3 length equals 14 residues. The germline gives CDR1 SGHTA, CDR2 FQGNSA. After removal of 5 bases from V and 2 bases from J, the junction contained 5 bases not matched to a gene. The CDR3 nucleotides are TGTGCCAGCAGCCAAGAGGGACTAGCCTACGAGCAGTACTTC. Protein sequence: CASSQEGLAYEQYF.

This chain connects TRBV6-5 to TRBJ2-7; TRBD2 aligns across 7 bases. Germline V gene sequence: CDR1 MNHEY, CDR2 SVGAGI. Losses at the gene ends were 3 bases for V and 2 bases for J; bases not matched to a gene: 4. The CDR3 consists of 14 residues. The CDR3 bases are TGTGCCAGCAGTTATCATGGGGGGGCCTACGAGCAGTACTTC. Amino acid sequence: CASSYHGGAYEQYF.

The rearrangement links TRBV5-4 to TRBJ2-2; possibly TRBD2 for D (6 bases). Looked up from germline, CDR1 is SGHNT and CDR2 is YYREEE (reference sequence). This CDR3 contains 13 residues. V dropped 3 bases and J dropped 8 bases, with 11 bases sitting between them. For the CDR3, the DNA is TGTGCCAGCAGCTCGACTAGTTCTGGGGAGCTGTTTTTT. It is translated as CASSSTSSGELFF.